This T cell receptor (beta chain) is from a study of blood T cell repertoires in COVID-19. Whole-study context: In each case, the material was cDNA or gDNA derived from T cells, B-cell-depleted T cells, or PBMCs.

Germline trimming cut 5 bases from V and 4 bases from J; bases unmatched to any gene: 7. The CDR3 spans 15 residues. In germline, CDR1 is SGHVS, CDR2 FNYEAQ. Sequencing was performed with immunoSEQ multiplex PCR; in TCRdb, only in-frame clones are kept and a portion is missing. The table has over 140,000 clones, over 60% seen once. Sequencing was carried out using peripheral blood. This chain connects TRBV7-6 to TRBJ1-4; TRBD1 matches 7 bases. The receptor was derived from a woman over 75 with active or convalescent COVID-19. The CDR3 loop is CASSRSGQFNEKLFF. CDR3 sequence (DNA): TGTGCCAGCAGCCGATCGGGACAGTTTAATGAAAAACTGTTTTTT.